One and the same sample provided the 29 T cell receptor beta chains below, sequenced in a study of blood T cell repertoires in COVID-19. Clones were read by immunoSEQ multiplex PCR, and TCRdb kept only the in-frame ones, dropping some. This sample has 200,000 or so clones, with 85% to 90% found just once. Sample: PBMCs or T cells enriched from blood (not recorded which). The origin of the receptors is a young woman in a cohort exposed to, infected with or recovered from COVID-19 (not recorded which).

CDR3 bases: TGCGCCAGCAGCTTGGATGTCCTAATGAACACTGAAGCTTTCTTT. Protein: CASSLDVLMNTEAFF. The V call is TRBV5-1, the J call TRBJ1-1; unclear D gene. Germline CDR1 is SGHRS and CDR2 is YFSETQ. V shed 0 bases and J shed 0 bases, with 9 bases lying between them. The CDR3 extends over 15 amino acids.

V gene TRBV7-2 combines with J gene TRBJ1-2; maybe TRBD1 (5 bases). The ends were cut back, 5 bases at V and 8 bases at J, with 18 bases in the middle. The CDR3 length is 14 residues. Per the germline V gene, CDR1 is SGHTA and CDR2 is FQGNSA. CDR3 DNA sequence: TGTGCCAGCAGCCCTACAGGAGGGAGGCGCGGCTACACCTTC. Its translation: CASSPTGGRRGYTF.

This clone appeared a single time. This chain connects TRBV28 to TRBJ1-2, with 7 bases fitting TRBD1. This CDR3 contains 14 residues. The germline V gene encodes CDR1 MDHEN and CDR2 SYDVKM. V was clipped by 3 bases and J by 2 bases; unmatched bases: 3. The CDR3 DNA sequence: TGTGCCAGCAGTTTCAGGGGGACAAACTATGGCTACACCTTC. The encoded protein is CASSFRGTNYGYTF.

J is TRBJ2-7 and V is TRBV5-6; D perhaps matches TRBD2 (6 bases). V lost 2 bases and J lost 2, with 11 bases in between. Germline assignment: CDR1 SGHDT and CDR2 YYEEEE. The CDR3 runs 14 residues. CDR3 region: CASSFEGGAYEQYF. The CDR3 DNA follows: TGTGCCAGCAGCTTTGAAGGCGGGGCCTACGAGCAGTACTTC.

The chain employs TRBV2 and TRBJ1-4, with D perhaps matching TRBD1 (6 bases). From germline, CDR1 is SNHLY and CDR2 FYNNEI. The CDR3 consists of 17 residues. Trimming took off 0 bases at V and 4 bases at J, with 15 bases between the two ends. The CDR3 here is CASSEANRVADNEKLFF. The CDR3 DNA reads as TGTGCCAGCAGTGAAGCAAACAGGGTGGCTGATAATGAAAAACTGTTTTTT.

This rearrangement joins TRBV5-1 to TRBJ1-6; D is possibly TRBD1 (6 bases). In germline, CDR1 is SGHRS, CDR2 YFSETQ. V was clipped by 0 bases and J by 8 bases, with 6 bases between them. This CDR3 comprises 13 residues. The CDR3 DNA follows: TGCGCCAGCAGCTTGGACAGGGATTCACCCCTCCACTTT. As protein: CASSLDRDSPLHF.

The CDR3 loop reads CASSLVLTGYTEAFF. The CDR3 nucleotides read TGTGCCAGCAGCTTAGTTCTGACAGGGTATACTGAAGCTTTCTTT. This chain connects TRBV11-2 to TRBJ1-1, with 7 nucleotides matching TRBD1. Unmatched junction bases numbered 7, after V lost 1 base and J lost 5 bases. Germline CDR1 SGHAT, CDR2 FQNNGV. The CDR3 is 15 residues long.

The CDR3 coding sequence is TGTGCCAGCAGCCCCAACAGGGCAACACAGCCCCAGCATTTT. It specifies CASSPNRATQPQHF. This chain links TRBV3-1 (or the pseudogene TRBV3-2) with TRBJ1-5, with a possible D match to TRBD1 (6 bases). Trimming took 4 bases from V and 7 from J, leaving 14 bases between them. The CDR3 is 14 amino acids. Per the germline V gene, CDR1 is LGHDT and CDR2 is YNNKEL (reference sequence).

V gene TRBV7-9 combines with J gene TRBJ1-1, with 9 bases identical to TRBD1. The CDR3 has 18 residues. Germline V gene lookup returns CDR1 SEHNR and CDR2 FQNEAQ (reference sequence). J lost 0 bases, V lost 3 bases, and 11 bases had no gene match. The CDR3 protein is CASSFGTGRNAMNTEAFF. The CDR3 nucleotides are TGTGCCAGCAGCTTTGGGACAGGGAGGAACGCAATGAACACTGAAGCTTTCTTT.

Only one count was recorded for this clone. V gene TRBV19 combines with J gene TRBJ2-5; D might be TRBD2 (6 bases). V was pared by 7 bases and J by 0 bases, with 9 bases between. The germline gives CDR1 LNHDA, CDR2 SQIVND (reference sequence). The CDR3 contains 13 residues. CDR3 DNA: TGTGCCAGTACAGAGCGGGACCAAGAGACCCAGTACTTC. This translates into CASTERDQETQYF.

The chain joins TRBV6-1 to TRBJ1-5; TRBD1 aligns across 10 bases. The germline V gene has CDR1 MNHNS and CDR2 SASEGT. The CDR3 runs 15 residues. V was pared by 3 bases and J by 5 bases, with 4 bases of the junction left unmatched. The CDR3 DNA reads as TGTGCCAGCAGTGACCCGGACAGGGGGGATCAGCCCCAGCATTTT. Protein sequence: CASSDPDRGDQPQHF.

The chain is built from TRBV6-5 and TRBJ1-2; TRBD1 matches 10 bases. The CDR3 spans 14 residues. CDR1 and CDR2 from the germline V gene are MNHEY and SVGAGI. The V and J ends lost 6 bases and 4 bases, in that order; junction bases with no gene match: 5. CDR3 loop: CASSWDRGSYGYTF. The CDR3, as DNA: TGTGCCAGCAGCTGGGACAGGGGCTCCTATGGCTACACCTTC.

The chain couples TRBV24-1 to TRBJ2-3; the match to TRBD1 covers 10 bases. The CDR3 has 18 residues. Germline CDR1 and CDR2: KGHDR and SFDVKD. Trimming cost V 2 bases and J 4 bases; bases outside gene matches: 11. For the CDR3, the DNA is TGTGCCACCAGTGATTGGAAGCGACAGGGGGCTTTGGCAGATACGCAGTATTTT. It specifies CATSDWKRQGALADTQYF.

The chain uses TRBV24-1 and TRBJ1-2, with 12 bases that match TRBD1. V dropped 1 base and J dropped 9; count of bases not matched to a gene: 5. CDR3 size: 15 residues. Germline CDR1 and CDR2: KGHDR and SFDVKD. CDR3: CATSDFTGTGGSYTF. CDR3 in DNA: TGTGCCACCAGTGATTTCACCGGGACAGGGGGCAGCTACACCTTC.

The chain is built from TRBV2 and TRBJ1-5; unclear D gene. The CDR3 contains 14 residues. The V and J ends lost 3 bases and 5 bases respectively, with 11 bases between them. CDR1 SNHLY and CDR2 FYNNEI come from the germline V gene. In DNA form, the CDR3 reads TGTGCCAGCAGTGATCAGGTCTCTCATCAGCCCCAGCATTTT. Protein product: CASSDQVSHQPQHF.

The chain couples TRBV23-1 to TRBJ1-2, with a tentative D call TRBD1 (6 bases). TRBV23-1 is an ORF, with its function uncertain. The CDR3 is made up of 17 amino acids. The ends were cut back, 1 base at V and 3 bases at J, with 18 bases in the middle. CDR3 in amino acids: CASSQYVDKGGDYGYTF. The CDR3 coding sequence is TGCGCCAGCAGTCAATATGTGGATAAAGGGGGAGACTATGGCTACACCTTC.

The genes are TRBV19 and TRBJ1-5; a weak D match, TRBD1 (5 bases). In germline, CDR1 is LNHDA, CDR2 SQIVND (reference sequence). The length of the CDR3 is 15 residues. Trimming pared 7 bases from V and 4 bases from J, leaving 17 bases between. For the CDR3, the DNA is TGTGCCAGTACGGGGATAGGGGCGGGAAATCAGCCCCAGCATTTT. Translating it yields CASTGIGAGNQPQHF.

The chain couples TRBV7-8 to TRBJ1-4; TRBD1 matches at 8 bases. Germline V lookup: CDR1 SGHVS, CDR2 FQNEAQ. V gave up 5 bases and J gave up 8 bases; unmatched junction bases: 10. The length of the CDR3 is 15 residues. Here the CDR3 reads CASSPEAGGREKLFF. The CDR3 DNA is TGTGCCAGCAGCCCAGAGGCAGGGGGCAGAGAAAAACTGTTTTTT.

Only one count was recorded for this clone. The rearrangement uses TRBV6-5 and TRBJ2-2, with D maybe TRBD2 (6 bases). The V gene's germline CDR1 is MNHEY and CDR2 SVGAGI. Trimming stripped 7 bases from V and 4 bases from J, with 10 bases between. CDR3 length: 13 amino acids. CDR3 nucleotide sequence: TGTGCCAGCAAGAGGGACTTCACCGGGGAGCTGTTTTTT. It codes for CASKRDFTGELFF.

V usage is TRBV9 and J usage is TRBJ2-7; possible D gene TRBD2, 6 bases. Germline V gene data show CDR1 as SGDLS and CDR2 as YYNGEE. The CDR3 spans 15 residues. Between the trimmed V and J ends, which lost 2 bases and 9 bases, there was a span of 21 bases. CDR3 DNA: TGTGCCAGCAGCGTTCAAGAGGGACTCTCCGACGGGCAGTACTTC. Protein: CASSVQEGLSDGQYF.

The chain links TRBV7-3 to TRBJ2-5, with 7 bases aligning to TRBD1. This CDR3 contains 13 residues. Germline assignment: CDR1 SGHTA and CDR2 FQGTGA. Trimming at V came to 5 bases and at J to 5 bases, leaving 5 bases not matched to a gene. As DNA, the CDR3 is TGTGCCAGCAGCCAGGGACAGTTGGAGACCCAGTACTTC. As protein: CASSQGQLETQYF.

The chain uses TRBV19 and TRBJ1-1, with unresolved D. This CDR3 contains 13 residues. The ends were cut back, 4 bases at V and 1 base at J, with 7 bases in the middle. CDR1 is LNHDA, CDR2 SQIVND, per germline (reference sequence). CDR3 in DNA: TGTGCCAGTAGTACCGACAAGAACACTGAAGCTTTCTTT. Its protein is CASSTDKNTEAFF.

The chain employs TRBV2 and TRBJ1-4, with 10 nucleotides matching TRBD1. Germline-derived CDR1 and CDR2 are SNHLY and FYNNEI. With V trimmed by 7 bases and J by 10 bases, 12 bases remained unmatched. The CDR3 extends over 15 amino acids. CDR3 residues: CASIRPGTGVGKLFF. In DNA form, the CDR3 reads TGTGCCAGCATCCGACCCGGGACAGGGGTAGGAAAACTGTTTTTT.

V is TRBV18 and J is TRBJ2-3; 10 positions agree with TRBD1. Germline CDR1 KGHSH, CDR2 LQKENI. Trimming removed 2 bases from V and 0 bases from J; junction bases left unmatched: 5. The CDR3 is 17 residues long. The CDR3 sequence: CASSPIRQGASTDTQYF. CDR3 DNA sequence: TGTGCCAGCTCACCAATTCGACAGGGGGCTAGCACAGATACGCAGTATTTT.

The chain couples TRBV3-1 (or the pseudogene TRBV3-2) to TRBJ1-5; 12 bases line up with TRBD1. Trimming cost V 1 base and J 7 bases; bases outside gene matches: 5. The V gene's germline CDR1 is LGHDT and CDR2 YNNKEL (reference sequence). The length of the CDR3 is 16 residues. CDR3 bases: TGTGCCAGCAGCCAAGGGGACAGGGGGCGTCGGCAGCCCCAGCATTTT. Encoded protein: CASSQGDRGRRQPQHF.

This chain joins TRBV7-2 and TRBJ2-2, with TRBD2 matching 12 bases. The V segment lost 8 bases and the J segment 7 bases; nucleotides outside the gene matches: 8. The CDR3 spans 15 residues. The germline V gene encodes CDR1 SGHTA and CDR2 FQGNSA. The CDR3 DNA reads as TGTGCCAGCGGTCTACTAGCGGGGGGTCACGGGGAGCTGTTTTTT. This translates into CASGLLAGGHGELFF.

The rearrangement uses TRBV11-3 and TRBJ2-2, with D hard to call. Deletions cut 0 bases from V and 7 bases from J, with 6 bases between. The germline gives CDR1 SGHNT, CDR2 YENEEA. The CDR3 contains 13 residues. CDR3 sequence reads: CASSLEQIGELFF. Here the CDR3 DNA reads TGTGCCAGCAGCTTAGAACAGATCGGGGAGCTGTTTTTT.

The chain is built from TRBV29-1 and TRBJ2-1; 9 bases line up with TRBD2. The CDR3 length is 16 residues. V lost 4 bases, J lost 7 bases, and 14 bases stayed unmatched. Germline lookup yields CDR1 SQVTM and CDR2 ANQGSEA. The CDR3 loop is CSVGRPGLANKNEQFF. DNA for the CDR3: TGCAGCGTTGGTCGTCCGGGACTAGCTAACAAAAATGAGCAGTTCTTC.

The J gene is TRBJ2-7, the V gene TRBV28; D might be TRBD1 (6 bases). Germline V gene sequence: CDR1 MDHEN, CDR2 SYDVKM. The length of the CDR3 is 14 residues. V was cut by 3 bases and J by 1 base, with 10 bases left in between. The CDR3 DNA reads TGTGCCAGCAGTTTGATAGGACAGTCCTACGAGCAGTACTTC. Its protein product is CASSLIGQSYEQYF.